This TCR beta chain was retrieved from a study of PD-1 blockade in classical Hodgkin lymphoma. At the level of the study: Nivolumab dosed at 3 mg/kg went to patients intravenously every 2 weeks.

Time point specified: cycle 4 day 1 (C4D1), after five to seven weeks of nivolumab. The patients all showed relapse after autologous stem cell transplantation, while their brentuximab vedotin exposure varied. Remarks on this clone: No antigen is known for it. The junction shows a germline mismatch at one end, possibly a read error.

General observations from the study: Baseline diversity resembling that of newly diagnosed patients was seen in complete responders. Relapsed/refractory patients reportedly had the lowest baseline TCR diversity, below newly diagnosed patients, who were below healthy donors.

Profiling relied on immunoSEQ multiplex PCR, and the TCRdb table lists in-frame clones only, not all of them. Of about 20,000 clones listed, 60% to 80% were seen once; the top ten hold approximately 7%. The CDR3 sequence is 11 residues long. Germline values: CDR1 PRHDT, CDR2 FYEKMQ (reference sequence). The chain joins TRBV13 to TRBJ2-7; 8 bases map to TRBD1. The input for sequencing was peripheral blood mononuclear cells (PBMCs), taken before the fourth cycle of nivolumab. This TCR was recovered from a human donor with classical Hodgkin lymphoma. This CDR3 is CASSSGQVPFF. DNA of the CDR3: TGTGCCAGCAGCTCGGGACAGGTCCCCTTTTTC.